This T cell receptor (beta chain) derives from a study of T cells in Graves' hyperthyroidism and ophthalmopathy. Study in general: The authors collected peripheral blood at initial diagnosis, before any treatment.

Criteria for exclusion of patients were uncontrolled infection, other autoimmune disease, pregnancy or lactation. Amplification targeted TCR beta CDR3 regions from RNA transcripts. HTBI primers were employed in a first-round RT-PCR of the TCR CDR3. Each CDR3 protein is one row after TCRdb ran MiXCR on the multiplex PCR reads. Of approximately 690,000 distinct CDR3 sequences in the sample, roughly 20% are singletons; the top ten hold under 35%. Whole-study findings and limits: Ophthalmopathy, as predicted by the model, came a median 6.5 months after the prediction. Most thyroid clonotypes expanded above 0.001 were also detected in blood.

Remarks on this clonotype: Its antigen remains unidentified.

From germline, CDR1 is ENHRY and CDR2 SYGVKD. The CDR3 runs to 18 residues. V lost 4 bases and J lost 3, with 19 bases in between. This sequence originates from a young man with Graves' ophthalmopathy. The rearrangement links TRBV10-3 to TRBJ2-6; TRBD1 might be the D (6 bases). The sample taken for sequencing was blood. The CDR3 reads CAISARSGQQGGANVLTF. The DNA for the CDR3 is TGTGCCATCAGTGCTCGCTCCGGGCAACAGGGTGGGGCCAACGTCCTGACTTTC.